Reported below is one TCR beta chain. Seattle's cohort entered during active infection and was followed longitudinally. These data are taken from a study of blood T cell repertoires in COVID-19. About the study: Collection of acute and convalescent COVID-19 samples took place in the United States, Italy and Spain. From T cells, B-cell-depleted T cells, or PBMCs came the material, which was cDNA or gDNA.

In the original workflow: It was from reference gene primer amplification that nucleated cell counts were estimated. Assay used: immunoSEQ multiplex PCR; TCRdb lists only in-frame clones, some missing. That table gives V, J and clone size, and the DNA gave D and trimming. This sample has under 100,000 clones, with around 80% found just once. This CDR3 contains 16 residues. Trimming cost V 6 bases and J 6 bases; bases outside gene matches: 12. CDR1 is LGHDT, CDR2 YNNKEL, per germline (reference sequence). The sequence was obtained from a man in his sixties with COVID-19, enrolled during active disease. Source material: peripheral blood. This chain uses TRBV3-1 (or the pseudogene TRBV3-2) with TRBJ2-3, with TRBD2 matching over 10 bases. CDR3 DNA: TGTGCCAGCAGTCCCCTCTGTAGCGGGAGGTTCGATACGCAGTATTTT. It codes for CASSPLCSGRFDTQYF.